Below, one T cell receptor (beta chain) is given with its context. These data are taken from a study of long-term antiretroviral therapy in people with HIV. The germline V gene encodes CDR1 SQVTM and CDR2 ANQGSEA. The length of the CDR3 is 14 residues. Survey-level resolution applied to immunoSEQ assay v3.0. Sequencing set out to capture about 35,000-55,000 T-cell genomes per sample. Sequencing used immunoSEQ multiplex PCR; TCRdb keeps in-frame clones, though not all of them. The table shows tens of thousands of clones, with 80% to 95% occurring only once. The rearrangement uses TRBV29-1 and TRBJ2-5; maybe TRBD1 (6 bases). The J call is doubtful: the DNA matches TRBJ2-7 better. The TCR sequence derives from a woman aged 40-49 years with HIV. This material consisted of unsorted PBMCs, taken about 5.2 years after starting antiretroviral therapy. The CDR3 is CSVAGGIVGYEQYF. The CDR3 DNA sequence: TGCAGCGTTGCTGGGGGCATCGTCGGATACGAGCAGTACTTC.